These T cell receptor beta chains were read from a single sample in a study of naive and memory T cell subsets. TCRdb used MiXCR to reprocess the UMI-ligation and nested PCR reads, holding one entry per CDR3 protein. The repertoire holds roughly 100,000 distinct CDR3 sequences, with roughly 14% as singletons. The sequencing input was naive CD8+ T cells from blood. These receptors all come from a human donor in good health. Both conserved end residues are part of each CDR3. The D gene is left open where the match is weak. Not all rows give a size; the values are once, few, many and, for expanded clones, a class.

TRBV29-1	many	TRBJ2-1	.	CSVDANISPRPPNEQFF	TGCAGCGTTGATGCTAATATTAGTCCCCGCCCCCCCAATGAGCAGTTCTTC
TRBV28	many	TRBJ2-3	TRBD2	CASSGGLEPSTDTQYF	TGTGCCAGCAGTGGGGGACTAGAGCCTAGCACAGATACGCAGTATTTT
TRBV7-3	few	TRBJ2-7	TRBD2	CASSLLAGAYEQYF	TGTGCCAGCAGTCTCCTAGCGGGGGCCTACGAGCAGTACTTC
TRBV2	.	TRBJ2-7	.	CASRSFEQYF	TGTGCCAGCAGGTCGTTCGAGCAGTACTTC
TRBV4-2	many	TRBJ1-1	TRBD1	CASSQETGVNTEAFF	TGTGCCAGCAGCCAAGAAACAGGGGTGAACACTGAAGCTTTCTTT
TRBV11-2	.	TRBJ2-3	.	CASTLEGHTDTQYF	TGTGCCAGCACCTTAGAGGGGCACACAGATACGCAGTATTTT
TRBV6-6	.	TRBJ2-1	.	CASSHTVEQFF	TGTGCCAGCAGTCATACAGTCGAGCAGTTCTTC
TRBV7-3	many	TRBJ2-1	TRBD2	CASSFEGGTYNEQFF	TGTGCCAGCAGCTTCGAGGGAGGGACCTACAATGAGCAGTTCTTC
TRBV5-1	.	TRBJ2-1	TRBD2	CASSLAPGLAGEQFF	TGCGCCAGCAGCTTGGCCCCCGGACTAGCCGGTGAGCAGTTCTTC
TRBV7-8	.	TRBJ1-1	.	CASSFVAMNTEAFF	TGTGCCAGCAGCTTCGTTGCAATGAACACTGAAGCTTTCTTT
TRBV12-5	.	TRBJ2-7	.	CASGLASPGSSYEQYF	TGTGCTAGTGGTTTGGCCTCGCCGGGATCCTCCTACGAGCAGTACTTC
TRBV6-5	few	TRBJ2-1	TRBD2	CASRYESGGASEQFF	TGTGCCAGCAGATACGAAAGCGGGGGGGCCTCTGAGCAGTTCTTC
TRBV5-4	many	TRBJ1-1	TRBD1	CASSPWTGWNTEAFF	TGTGCCAGCAGCCCGTGGACAGGCTGGAACACTGAAGCTTTCTTT
TRBV28	.	TRBJ1-5	.	CASSLSGVQPQHF	TGTGCCAGCAGTTTATCCGGAGTTCAGCCCCAGCATTTT
TRBV7-6	.	TRBJ2-3	.	CASSALTDRDKALQF	TGTGCCAGCAGCGCCCTTACCGATAGGGACAAGGCCCTGCAGTTT
TRBV20-1	.	TRBJ2-1	TRBD2	CSARGHGLAGGPIRTNEQFF	TGCAGTGCTAGAGGCCACGGACTAGCGGGAGGGCCTATCCGAACGAATGAGCAGTTCTTC
TRBV15	many	TRBJ2-3	.	CATWRFGADTQYF	TGTGCCACCTGGAGGTTTGGAGCAGATACGCAGTATTTT
TRBV13	.	TRBJ2-1	TRBD2	CASNPGLAYNEQFF	TGTGCCAGCAACCCGGGACTAGCGTACAATGAGCAGTTCTTC
TRBV5-1	.	TRBJ2-1	.	CASSLLRGPTRSYNEQFF	TGCGCCAGCAGCTTGTTGCGGGGGCCTACCCGCTCCTACAATGAGCAGTTCTTC
TRBV7-9	.	TRBJ2-3	TRBD2	CASSFGTSRDTDTQYF	TGTGCCAGCAGCTTTGGGACTAGCAGAGACACAGATACGCAGTATTTT
TRBV5-4	once	TRBJ2-1	TRBD1	CASSGTGEREFF	TGTGCCAGCAGCGGGACAGGAGAGCGAGAGTTCTTC
TRBV20-1	many	TRBJ2-3	.	CSAAGLDVPTDTQYF	TGCAGTGCTGCAGGTCTGGACGTGCCCACAGATACGCAGTATTTT
TRBV10-3	many	TRBJ2-7	.	CAISEGRSYEQYF	TGTGCCATCAGTGAGGGTCGTAGCTACGAGCAGTACTTC
TRBV12-3/TRBV12-4	.	TRBJ1-4	.	CASRQGTVGEKLFF	TGTGCCAGCAGGCAGGGAACTGTAGGTGAAAAACTGTTTTTT
TRBV7-9	.	TRBJ2-4	.	CASSLTSGLAKNIQYF	TGTGCCAGCAGCTTAACGAGCGGACTAGCCAAAAACATTCAGTACTTC
TRBV7-9	.	TRBJ2-1	TRBD1	CASSNPIKGGDEQFF	TGTGCCAGCAGCAACCCCATAAAAGGGGGCGATGAGCAGTTCTTC
TRBV7-9	.	TRBJ2-3	TRBD1	CASSLALTGPGGTQYF	TGTGCCAGCAGCTTAGCCCTGACAGGGCCCGGTGGTACGCAGTATTTT
TRBV29-1	.	TRBJ2-2	.	CSVELAIRNTGELFF	TGCAGCGTTGAATTGGCGATCCGTAACACCGGGGAGCTGTTTTTT
TRBV7-6	.	TRBJ2-2	.	CASSTPGNTGELFF	TGTGCCAGCAGCACCCCAGGGAACACCGGGGAGCTGTTTTTT
TRBV6-2/TRBV6-3	.	TRBJ2-2	TRBD1	CASTQTGAFTGELFF	TGTGCCAGCACCCAAACAGGGGCCTTCACCGGGGAGCTGTTTTTT
TRBV12-3/TRBV12-4	.	TRBJ1-3	.	CASSYGTLQGGTIYF	TGTGCCAGCAGCTACGGGACACTTCAAGGGGGCACCATATATTTT
TRBV20-1	.	TRBJ2-3	.	CSARDYDGSTDTQYF	TGCAGTGCTAGAGATTACGATGGCAGCACAGATACGCAGTATTTT
TRBV28	many	TRBJ2-3	TRBD2	CASSHYSGAAHTDTQYF	TGTGCCAGCAGCCATTATAGCGGGGCGGCCCACACAGATACGCAGTATTTT
TRBV27	.	TRBJ1-5	.	CASSLMVGRQPQHF	TGTGCCAGCAGTTTAATGGTAGGACGGCAGCCCCAGCATTTT
TRBV12-3/TRBV12-4	few	TRBJ2-1	.	CASSGTVSYNEQFF	TGTGCCAGCAGTGGGACCGTTTCCTACAATGAGCAGTTCTTC
TRBV6-5	few	TRBJ2-3	TRBD2	CASRPTPGGTDTQYF	TGTGCCAGCCGCCCTACTCCCGGGGGGACAGATACGCAGTATTTT
TRBV7-9	.	TRBJ2-1	TRBD2	CASSVSGTGDEQFF	TGTGCCAGCAGCGTAAGCGGGACTGGCGATGAGCAGTTCTTC
TRBV4-1	many	TRBJ2-2	.	CASSQVQIGTQTGELFF	TGCGCCAGCAGCCAAGTTCAAATCGGGACACAGACCGGGGAGCTGTTTTTT
TRBV24-1	.	TRBJ2-7	.	CATSDSSGPGTYEQYF	TGTGCCACCAGTGACTCCAGTGGCCCAGGGACCTACGAGCAGTACTTC
TRBV4-3	many	TRBJ2-7	.	CASSQELAVYEQYF	TGCGCCAGCAGCCAAGAGTTGGCAGTCTACGAGCAGTACTTC
TRBV13	.	TRBJ2-1	.	CASSLWGSHNEQFF	TGTGCCAGCAGCTTGTGGGGGAGCCACAATGAGCAGTTCTTC
TRBV29-1	few	TRBJ2-5	.	CSVDGTQYQETQYF	TGCAGCGTTGACGGGACACAGTACCAAGAGACCCAGTACTTC
TRBV28	.	TRBJ2-2	.	CASSWRGELFF	TGTGCCAGCAGTTGGCGGGGGGAGCTGTTTTTT
TRBV4-3	many	TRBJ2-5	.	CASSRWTAETQYF	TGCGCCAGCAGCCGATGGACAGCAGAGACCCAGTACTTC
TRBV7-9	.	TRBJ1-1	.	CASSFPLNTEAFF	TGTGCCAGCAGCTTTCCCCTCAACACTGAAGCTTTCTTT
TRBV27	few	TRBJ1-4	.	CASSPTMTASRGEKLFF	TGTGCCAGCAGTCCAACCATGACAGCGTCGAGAGGTGAAAAACTGTTTTTT
TRBV12-3/TRBV12-4	.	TRBJ2-2	.	CASSFSGQGGKYGELFF	TGTGCCAGCAGTTTTAGTGGCCAGGGTGGCAAGTACGGGGAGCTGTTTTTT
TRBV5-1	.	TRBJ2-2	TRBD2	CASSPKTSENTGELFF	TGCGCCAGCAGCCCTAAGACTAGCGAGAACACCGGGGAGCTGTTTTTT
TRBV7-9	few	TRBJ2-1	.	CASRLEGLGPNEQFF	TGTGCCAGCAGATTAGAGGGTCTCGGGCCTAATGAGCAGTTCTTC
TRBV5-1	medium-sized	TRBJ1-1	.	CASSFGTEAFF	TGTGCCAGCAGTTTCGGCACTGAAGCTTTCTTT
TRBV19	.	TRBJ1-2	.	CASTHYRNYGYTF	TGTGCCAGTACCCACTACAGGAACTATGGCTACACCTTC
TRBV29-1	.	TRBJ1-1	TRBD1	CSVDAGGAGTEAFF	TGCAGCGTTGACGCAGGGGGCGCGGGCACTGAAGCTTTCTTT
TRBV29-1	.	TRBJ2-5	TRBD2	CSVGSGGMTQYF	TGCAGCGTTGGTAGCGGGGGTATGACCCAGTACTTC
TRBV14	many	TRBJ2-1	.	CASRSDLTNEQFF	TGTGCCAGTAGGAGCGACTTAACCAATGAGCAGTTCTTC
TRBV4-1	few	TRBJ2-3	.	CASSQAQAGGQNTQYF	TGCGCCAGCAGCCAAGCGCAGGCCGGGGGCCAGAATACGCAGTATTTT
TRBV7-2	.	TRBJ1-2	TRBD1	CASSYTGGTNYGYTF	TGTGCCAGCAGTTATACAGGGGGCACTAACTATGGCTACACCTTC
TRBV6-6	few	TRBJ2-7	.	CASSYGEYEQYF	TGTGCCAGCAGTTACGGGGAGTACGAGCAGTACTTC
TRBV28	few	TRBJ2-7	TRBD1	CASAVPGQSYEQYF	TGTGCCAGCGCCGTCCCGGGACAGTCCTACGAGCAGTACTTC
TRBV9	.	TRBJ1-1	TRBD1	CASSSGVDRVGFF	TGTGCCAGCAGCTCCGGGGTGGACAGGGTTGGTTTCTTT